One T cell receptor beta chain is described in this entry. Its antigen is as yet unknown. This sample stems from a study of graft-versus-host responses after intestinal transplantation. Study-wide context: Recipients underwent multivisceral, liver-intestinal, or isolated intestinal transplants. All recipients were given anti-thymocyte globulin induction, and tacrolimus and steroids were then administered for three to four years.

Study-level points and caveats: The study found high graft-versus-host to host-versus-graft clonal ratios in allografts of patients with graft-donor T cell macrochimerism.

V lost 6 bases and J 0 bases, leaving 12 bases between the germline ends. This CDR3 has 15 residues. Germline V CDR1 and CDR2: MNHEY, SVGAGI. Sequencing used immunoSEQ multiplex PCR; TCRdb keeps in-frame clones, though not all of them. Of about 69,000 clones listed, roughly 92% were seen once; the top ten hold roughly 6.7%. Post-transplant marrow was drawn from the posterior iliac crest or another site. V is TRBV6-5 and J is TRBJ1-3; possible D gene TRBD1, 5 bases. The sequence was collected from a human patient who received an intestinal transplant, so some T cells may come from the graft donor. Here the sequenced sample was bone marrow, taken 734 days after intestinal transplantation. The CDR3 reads CASRVAGTSGNTIYF. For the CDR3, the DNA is TGTGCCAGCAGAGTCGCCGGGACCTCTGGAAACACCATATATTTT.